These T cell receptor beta chains were read from a single sample in a study of OX40 agonist ivuxolimab in advanced cancers. Repertoires were generated with immunoSEQ multiplex PCR, while TCRdb's copy carries only in-frame clones and drops some. The sample comprises roughly 91,000 clones, around 95% of which are singletons, and around 2.2% rests with the top ten. The sample consisted of CD4+ or CD8+ T cells sorted from blood, taken in a trial of the OX40 agonist ivuxolimab. The receptors were sampled from an adult with an advanced solid tumor such as melanoma, head and neck, liver or kidney cancer. Both conserved end residues are part of each CDR3. The order of the fields is J gene, D gene, clone size, V gene, CDR3 protein, CDR3 DNA. A D gene is named only where the DNA matches it firmly. Clone size appears in some rows only: once, few, many, or a class for an expanded clone.

TRBJ2-5 TRBD1 NA TRBV15 CATSRKGAPETQYF TGTGCCACCAGCAGGAAGGGGGCCCCGGAGACCCAGTACTTC
TRBJ2-7 NA NA TRBV7-9 CASSLGGASSYEQYF TGTGCCAGCAGCTTAGGGGGCGCGAGCTCCTACGAGCAGTACTTC
TRBJ2-1 TRBD2 NA TRBV19 CASSNSGGYNEQFF TGTGCCAGTAGTAATAGCGGGGGGTACAATGAGCAGTTCTTC
TRBJ2-7 TRBD1 NA TRBV5-1 CASSYWDRSYEQYF TGCGCCAGCAGCTACTGGGACAGGAGCTACGAGCAGTACTTC
TRBJ1-2 NA NA TRBV27 CASSLGELGYGYTF TGTGCCAGCAGTTTAGGGGAATTGGGCTATGGCTACACCTTC
TRBJ2-7 NA NA TRBV14 CASSHPGQNYEQYF TGTGCCAGCAGCCATCCCGGACAGAACTACGAGCAGTACTTC
TRBJ2-1 TRBD2 NA TRBV28 CASKPLAELSYNEQFF TGTGCCAGCAAACCTCTAGCGGAACTATCCTACAATGAGCAGTTCTTC
TRBJ1-1 TRBD1 NA TRBV10-2 CASSESSGQGYTEAFF TGCGCCAGCAGTGAGTCGAGCGGACAGGGATACACTGAAGCTTTCTTT
TRBJ2-1 NA once TRBV27 CATWGGLYNEQFF TGTGCCACCTGGGGGGGGCTATACAATGAGCAGTTCTTC
TRBJ2-7 NA NA TRBV7-8 CASSQTANPEQYF TGTGCCAGCAGCCAGACAGCGAACCCCGAGCAGTACTTC
TRBJ1-1 TRBD1 few TRBV7-9 CASSDPQGAEAFF TGTGCCAGCAGCGATCCACAGGGGGCTGAAGCTTTCTTT
TRBJ2-7 NA NA TRBV5-6 CASSLDRNYEQYF TGTGCCAGCAGCTTGGACAGAAACTACGAGCAGTACTTC
TRBJ1-3 NA NA TRBV19 CASSIGGSGNTIYF TGTGCCAGTAGTATCGGAGGGTCTGGAAACACCATATATTTT
TRBJ2-5 NA NA TRBV2 CASSEDTLRMIGQETQYF TGTGCCAGCAGTGAAGACACTTTACGAATGATTGGACAAGAGACCCAGTACTTC
TRBJ2-5 TRBD1 NA TRBV2 CASSGLGQGDQETQYF TGTGCCAGCAGCGGCTTGGGACAGGGAGACCAAGAGACCCAGTACTTC
TRBJ2-1 NA NA TRBV4-1 CASSQGGLALDEQFF TGCGCCAGCAGCCAAGGGGGACTCGCTTTGGATGAGCAGTTCTTC
TRBJ2-7 NA NA TRBV27 CASSLSAPGYYEQYF TGTGCCAGCAGTTTATCAGCCCCGGGTTACTACGAGCAGTACTTC
TRBJ1-4 NA NA TRBV28 CASSLGGKLFF TGTGCCAGCAGTCTCGGGGGGAAACTGTTTTTT
TRBJ2-1 NA NA TRBV6-5 CASSTGLPAYNEQFF TGTGCCAGCAGTACGGGACTGCCAGCCTACAATGAGCAGTTCTTC
TRBJ2-7 NA NA TRBV4-2 CASSQDVGSGDEQYF TGTGCCAGCAGCCAAGATGTCGGTAGCGGCGACGAGCAGTACTTC
TRBJ1-1 NA few TRBV28 CASSDPYTEAFF TGTGCCAGCAGCGACCCCTACACTGAAGCTTTCTTT
TRBJ2-5 TRBD2 NA TRBV7-3 CASSLGPELAETQYF TGTGCCAGCAGCTTAGGGCCCGAACTAGCGGAGACCCAGTACTTC
TRBJ2-7 NA once TRBV7-8 CASSVGDYEQYF TGTGCCAGCAGTGTAGGGGACTACGAGCAGTACTTC
TRBJ2-7 NA NA TRBV27 CASRPSGIYEQYF TGTGCCAGCAGGCCGTCGGGAATCTACGAGCAGTACTTC
TRBJ2-7 NA NA TRBV10-3 CAISEELRQYF TGTGCCATCAGTGAGGAGTTAAGACAGTACTTC
TRBJ2-7 NA NA TRBV28 CASSFPSGGPSEQYF TGTGCCAGCAGTTTCCCGTCAGGAGGGCCGTCGGAGCAGTACTTC
TRBJ1-2 NA NA TRBV27 CASSLEAGNYGYTF TGTGCCAGCAGTTTAGAGGCAGGGAACTATGGCTACACCTTC
TRBJ2-5 NA NA TRBV4-2 CASSQPRTALLETQYF TGTGCCAGCAGCCAACCCCGGACGGCACTATTGGAGACCCAGTACTTC
TRBJ2-7 TRBD2 NA TRBV2 CASSVPQGGYEQYF TGTGCCAGCAGTGTACCGCAGGGAGGGTACGAGCAGTACTTC
TRBJ2-1 TRBD2 NA TRBV7-9 CASSLGGSGTEQFF TGTGCCAGCAGCTTAGGGGGTAGCGGGACTGAGCAGTTCTTC
TRBJ2-1 NA NA TRBV7-3 CASSSPSGPSYNEQFF TGTGCCAGCAGCTCCCCGTCTGGACCCTCCTACAATGAGCAGTTCTTC
TRBJ2-7 NA NA TRBV6-1 CASVHPKVGYEQYF TGTGCCAGCGTACACCCAAAGGTGGGGTACGAGCAGTACTTC
TRBJ1-6 NA NA TRBV10-1 CASSEGNSPLHF TGCGCCAGCAGTGAGGGGAATTCACCCCTCCACTTT
TRBJ1-1 NA few TRBV7-9 CATSYPGEAFF TGTGCCACTAGCTACCCGGGTGAAGCTTTCTTT
TRBJ2-7 TRBD2 once TRBV27 CASAGTSGPYEQYF TGTGCCAGTGCCGGGACTAGCGGGCCCTACGAGCAGTACTTC
TRBJ2-3 NA NA TRBV19 CASSPIRGGDTDTQYF TGTGCCAGTAGCCCCATCAGGGGGGGGGACACAGATACGCAGTATTTT
TRBJ2-1 NA few TRBV21-1 CASSNGRGDEQFF TGTGCCAGCAGCAACGGGAGGGGCGATGAGCAGTTCTTC
TRBJ2-5 NA NA TRBV19 CASSGTYQETQYF TGTGCCAGTAGCGGGACGTACCAAGAGACCCAGTACTTC
TRBJ2-3 NA NA TRBV27 CASSLLPRAHDTQYF TGTGCCAGCAGTTTATTGCCCCGGGCACACGATACGCAGTATTTT
TRBJ2-7 NA once TRBV4-2 CASSQVGKGGSGYEQYF TGTGCCAGCAGCCAAGTGGGGAAAGGAGGGAGTGGGTACGAGCAGTACTTC
TRBJ1-1 TRBD1 NA TRBV9 CASSVGDRNTEAFF TGTGCCAGCAGCGTAGGGGACAGGAACACTGAAGCTTTCTTT
TRBJ1-6 NA NA TRBV4-3 CASSQDQWPGGIRSYNSPLHF TGCGCCAGCAGCCAAGATCAGTGGCCGGGCGGGATCCGCTCCTATAATTCACCCCTCCACTTT
TRBJ2-7 NA NA TRBV6-5 CASSYTGSSYEQYF TGTGCCAGCAGTTATACCGGAAGCTCCTACGAGCAGTACTTC